This TCR beta chain was obtained from a study of CD8+ T cells in alopecia areata. Study in general: Oral tofacitinib (5 to 10 mg twice daily) was administered to treated patients.

V lost 0 bases and J lost 2, with 14 bases in between. CDR3 length: 17 residues. Germline V gives CDR1 SGHAT, CDR2 FQNNGV. This clone has just a few counts. Described treatment: oral pan-JAK inhibitor, 5-10 mg twice daily. Investigators isolated RNA and reverse transcribed it into cDNA to act as the sequencing template. TCRdb's table, derived via immunoSEQ multiplex PCR, lists solely in-frame clones and lacks some. This table has 180,000 or so clones, about 55% appearing once. The J gene is TRBJ2-1, the V gene TRBV11-2, with a tentative D call TRBD2 (6 bases). This sequence originates from a human donor with alopecia areata. The sequenced sample was CD8+ T cells sorted from blood, obtained at week 24, from a patient treated with tofacitinib. CDR3 bases: TGTGCCAGCAGCTTAGAATCATGGGGGGTAGCCTACAATGAGCAGTTCTTC. Translating gives CASSLESWGVAYNEQFF.